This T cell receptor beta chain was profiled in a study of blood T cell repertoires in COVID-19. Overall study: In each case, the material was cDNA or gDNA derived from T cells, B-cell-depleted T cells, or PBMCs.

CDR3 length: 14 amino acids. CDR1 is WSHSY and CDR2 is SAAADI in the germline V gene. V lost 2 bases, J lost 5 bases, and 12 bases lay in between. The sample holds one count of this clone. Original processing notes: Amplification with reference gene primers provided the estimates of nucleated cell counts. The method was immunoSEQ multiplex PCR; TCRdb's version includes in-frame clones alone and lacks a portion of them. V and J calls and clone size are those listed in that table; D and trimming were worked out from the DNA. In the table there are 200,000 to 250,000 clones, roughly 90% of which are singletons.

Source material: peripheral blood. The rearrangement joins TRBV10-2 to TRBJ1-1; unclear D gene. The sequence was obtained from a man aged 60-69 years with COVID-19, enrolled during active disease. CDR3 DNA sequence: TGCGCCAGCAGTGAGAGCCGGGCGGGGACTGAAGCTTTCTTT. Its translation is CASSESRAGTEAFF.